These T cell receptor beta chains were read from a single sample in a study of T cell responses to AZD1222 COVID-19 vaccine. Sequenced by immunoSEQ multiplex PCR; TCRdb stores in-frame clones only, minus some. The repertoire includes some 200,000 clones, approximately 92% of them detected once, and around 3.6% sits in the top ten. The source material was peripheral blood, sampled 28 days after the second dose of the MenACWY control vaccine. These receptors were obtained from an adult who received the MenACWY meningococcal vaccine as a control. The CDR3 runs from the conserved cysteine through the conserved F or W. A D gene is named only where the DNA matches it firmly. Clone size is given for some rows only: seen once, a few or many times, or a class if the clone is expanded.

TRBV7-9	TRBJ1-3	once	16	NA	CASSLGDGYSGNTIYF	TGTGCCAGCAGCTTAGGCGACGGGTACTCTGGAAACACCATATATTTT
TRBV2	TRBJ2-7	NA	13	NA	CASSERGPGEQYF	TGTGCCAGCAGTGAGCGGGGCCCCGGGGAGCAGTACTTC
TRBV6-5	TRBJ2-1	NA	15	TRBD2	CASSATSGPGDEQFF	TGTGCCAGCAGCGCGACTAGCGGCCCCGGGGATGAGCAGTTCTTC
TRBV5-4	TRBJ2-3	NA	15	NA	CASSPRSLTTDTQYF	TGTGCCAGCAGCCCTCGCTCCCTTACTACAGATACGCAGTATTTT
TRBV11-2	TRBJ2-3	NA	16	TRBD2	CASSLESASGADTQYF	TGTGCCAGCAGCTTAGAATCGGCTAGCGGCGCAGATACGCAGTATTTT
TRBV7-9	TRBJ2-3	NA	15	NA	CASSPLWLKIDTQYF	TGTGCCAGCAGCCCGCTTTGGCTTAAGATAGATACGCAGTATTTT
TRBV6-2/TRBV6-3	TRBJ1-5	NA	15	NA	CASSYQDGTVQPQHF	TGTGCCAGCAGTTACCAGGACGGGACGGTTCAGCCCCAGCATTTT
TRBV11-3	TRBJ2-7	NA	17	TRBD1	CASSFPGGTGGIHEQYF	TGTGCCAGCAGCTTCCCCGGGGGGACAGGGGGCATCCACGAGCAGTACTTC
TRBV7-9	TRBJ1-1	NA	14	TRBD1	CASSLNTGGAEAFF	TGTGCCAGCAGCTTAAATACAGGGGGCGCAGAAGCTTTCTTT
TRBV28	TRBJ2-2	NA	13	NA	CASSYSTPGELFF	TGTGCCAGCAGTTACTCCACACCCGGGGAGCTGTTTTTT
TRBV30	TRBJ1-2	NA	13	NA	CSSQRASTYGYTF	TGTTCCTCCCAACGGGCATCTACCTATGGCTACACCTTC
TRBV28	TRBJ1-1	NA	13	NA	CASREVVNTEAFF	TGTGCCAGCAGAGAGGTTGTGAACACTGAAGCTTTCTTT
TRBV10-3	TRBJ1-2	NA	15	TRBD1	CAINLSGGGAEGYTF	TGTGCCATCAACCTCTCGGGAGGGGGCGCAGAGGGCTACACCTTC
TRBV9	TRBJ1-1	NA	18	NA	CASSVGLGRTLRNTEAFF	TGTGCCAGCAGCGTCGGGCTGGGAAGAACACTGAGGAACACTGAAGCTTTCTTT
TRBV6-5	TRBJ1-1	NA	14	NA	CASIPPGAPARAFF	TGTGCCAGCATCCCCCCGGGGGCCCCAGCCAGAGCTTTCTTT
TRBV7-6	TRBJ2-7	NA	15	NA	CASTFTGGQGDEQYF	TGTGCCAGCACCTTTACCGGGGGGCAGGGGGACGAGCAGTACTTC
TRBV27	TRBJ2-2	few	15	TRBD2	CASKIAGSNTGELFF	TGTGCCAGCAAAATAGCGGGGTCGAACACCGGGGAGCTGTTTTTT
TRBV3-1/TRBV3-2	TRBJ2-3	once	14	NA	CASSLGPAGDTQYF	TGTGCCAGCAGCCTCGGACCTGCAGGTGATACGCAGTATTTT
TRBV11-3	TRBJ2-1	NA	18	TRBD2	CASSLLAGGSGSYNEQFF	TGTGCCAGCAGCTTACTAGCGGGAGGGTCGGGGTCCTACAATGAGCAGTTCTTC
TRBV11-2	TRBJ1-1	NA	13	NA	CASSPGLHWGAFF	TGTGCCAGCAGCCCGGGACTGCACTGGGGAGCTTTCTTT
TRBV12-3/TRBV12-4	TRBJ1-6	once	13	TRBD1	CASTLRGNSPLHF	TGTGCCAGCACCCTCAGGGGGAATTCACCCCTCCACTTT
TRBV7-2	TRBJ2-2	NA	15	NA	CASSELGGRAGELFF	TGTGCCAGCAGCGAGCTCGGGGGGCGGGCCGGGGAGCTGTTTTTT
TRBV9	TRBJ2-3	NA	16	TRBD2	CASSELRAGGTDTQYF	TGTGCCAGCAGCGAACTCCGAGCGGGGGGCACAGATACGCAGTATTTT
TRBV28	TRBJ2-5	NA	13	TRBD1	CASYTGGRETQYF	TGTGCCAGCTACACAGGGGGCCGAGAGACCCAGTACTTC
TRBV13	TRBJ1-5	few	14	NA	CASSLAGSNQPQHF	TGTGCCAGCAGCTTAGCAGGGAGCAATCAGCCCCAGCATTTT
TRBV19	TRBJ1-2	NA	13	NA	CASSPTGDGGYTF	TGTGCCAGTAGTCCGACCGGGGACGGTGGCTACACCTTC
TRBV4-2	TRBJ1-2	NA	16	NA	CASSQDGVELNYGYTF	TGTGCCAGCAGCCAAGATGGGGTAGAACTTAACTATGGCTACACCTTC
TRBV19	TRBJ2-5	NA	15	TRBD1	CASSTSGQRQETQYF	TGTGCCAGTAGTACGTCGGGACAGCGGCAAGAGACCCAGTACTTC
TRBV28	TRBJ2-1	few	14	TRBD2	CASSCGLARGEQFF	TGTGCCAGCAGTTGCGGACTAGCTAGAGGTGAGCAGTTCTTC
TRBV6-4	TRBJ1-5	once	13	NA	CASSRDGNQPQHF	TGTGCCAGCAGTCGGGACGGGAATCAGCCCCAGCATTTT
TRBV2	TRBJ2-6	NA	17	NA	CASSLLDGSSGANVLTF	TGTGCCAGCAGCCTATTGGACGGAAGCTCTGGGGCCAACGTCCTGACTTTC
TRBV5-1	TRBJ1-2	NA	15	TRBD1	CASRPGTGYLWGYTF	TGCGCCAGCAGACCCGGGACAGGATACCTCTGGGGCTACACCTTC
TRBV28	TRBJ2-3	NA	15	NA	CASSSPLGDAATQYF	TGTGCCAGCAGTTCCCCTCTCGGCGACGCTGCGACGCAGTATTTT
TRBV6-5	TRBJ2-1	few	14	NA	CASSYSRVYNEQFF	TGTGCCAGCAGTTACTCGAGGGTATACAATGAGCAGTTCTTC
TRBV6-5	TRBJ1-5	NA	15	TRBD1	CASSSQGARDQPQHF	TGTGCCAGCAGCTCACAGGGGGCGCGGGATCAGCCCCAGCATTTT
TRBV5-1	TRBJ2-1	NA	14	NA	CASSTQPSRDEQFF	TGCGCCAGCAGCACCCAACCGTCTAGGGATGAGCAGTTCTTC
TRBV6-1	TRBJ2-3	NA	12	NA	CASSEMADTQYF	TGTGCCAGCAGTGAAATGGCGGATACGCAGTATTTT
TRBV29-1	TRBJ2-3	NA	12	NA	CSLDAGRDTQYF	TGCAGCTTGGACGCGGGCAGGGATACGCAGTATTTT
TRBV19	TRBJ2-2	NA	15	TRBD2	CASSVGGAGTGELFF	TGTGCCAGTAGTGTGGGAGGGGCGGGTACCGGGGAGCTGTTTTTT
TRBV7-9	TRBJ1-3	NA	12	NA	CASSISGNTIYF	TGTGCCAGCAGCATTTCTGGAAACACCATATATTTT
TRBV18	TRBJ2-2	NA	15	NA	CASSPVAGGAGELFF	TGTGCCAGCTCACCAGTGGCAGGCGGGGCCGGGGAGCTGTTTTTT
TRBV9	TRBJ1-5	NA	13	NA	CASSDQPNQPQHF	TGTGCCAGCAGCGACCAACCCAATCAGCCCCAGCATTTT
TRBV28	TRBJ1-4	few	15	TRBD1	CASTDRSGIEEKLFF	TGTGCCAGCACGGACAGGTCGGGTATTGAGGAAAAACTGTTTTTT
TRBV5-1	TRBJ2-2	NA	16	TRBD2	CASSLASGSPTGELFF	TGCGCCAGCAGCTTGGCTAGCGGGAGCCCCACCGGGGAGCTGTTTTTT
TRBV7-6	TRBJ2-7	NA	16	TRBD2	CASSVSTAGTSYEQYF	TGTGCCAGCAGCGTCTCGACCGCCGGGACTAGCTACGAGCAGTACTTC
TRBV7-2	TRBJ2-2	NA	14	NA	CASSLGLNTGELFF	TGTGCCAGCAGCTTAGGACTTAACACCGGGGAGCTGTTTTTT
TRBV10-2	TRBJ2-7	NA	14	NA	CASSEFDSRSEQYF	TGCGCCAGCAGTGAGTTTGACTCTAGATCCGAGCAGTACTTC
TRBV5-1	TRBJ2-3	once	15	NA	CASSLIGGITDTQYF	TGCGCCAGCAGCCTCATAGGAGGAATCACAGATACGCAGTATTTT
TRBV24-1	TRBJ2-7	NA	12	NA	CATSDTTYEQYF	TGTGCCACCAGTGACACTACCTACGAGCAGTACTTC
TRBV11-2	TRBJ1-1	NA	13	NA	CASSLDRRGEAFF	TGTGCCAGCAGCTTAGATCGGAGGGGTGAAGCTTTCTTT
TRBV24-1	TRBJ2-1	NA	18	NA	CATSDLPGAMGPNNEQFF	TGTGCCACCAGTGATTTGCCCGGGGCGATGGGACCGAACAATGAGCAGTTCTTC
TRBV29-1	TRBJ2-7	NA	13	TRBD1	CSVEGQGRYEQYF	TGCAGCGTTGAGGGACAGGGGAGGTACGAGCAGTACTTC
TRBV4-1	TRBJ1-2	NA	14	NA	CASSQAIEFYGYTF	TGCGCCAGCAGCCAAGCGATCGAATTCTATGGCTACACCTTC
TRBV11-3	TRBJ1-1	NA	13	NA	CASSLAPNTEAFF	TGTGCCAGCAGCTTAGCACCGAACACTGAAGCTTTCTTT